This T cell receptor (beta chain) was sequenced in a study of T cells after yellow fever vaccination. About the study: Preparation used SMART-Seq v4 Ultra Low Input for the low-cell-number fractions. Broader study findings: Most clones from primary vaccination were detected again post-booster (roughly 95% CD4, 88% CD8).

TCRdb ran MiXCR on the 5' RACE reads and lists one entry per CDR3 protein. The sample includes around 350,000 distinct CDR3 sequences, approximately 10% seen only once; the top ten take around 20%. Germline V gives CDR1 SGHVS, CDR2 FNYEAQ. Trimming cost V 5 bases and J 0 bases; bases outside gene matches: 10. The CDR3 spans 19 residues. This clonotype was counted a few times. Its antigen remains unidentified. The sample consisted of PBMCs, taken on the day of the first yellow fever vaccination. The source of this sequence is a man between 18 and 29 years old who received the YFV17D yellow fever vaccine. V and J are TRBV7-6 and TRBJ2-1; 13 nucleotides line up with TRBD2. CDR3 sequence: CASSPWTSGGFNSYNEQFF. In DNA form, the CDR3 reads TGTGCCAGCAGCCCCTGGACTAGCGGGGGATTCAACTCCTACAATGAGCAGTTCTTC.